These 30 T cell receptor beta chains came from one sample sequenced in a study of post-analysis software for immune sequencing data. These receptors lack a known antigen. Incorporated into the TCR beta cDNA libraries were unique molecular identifiers, which served to reduce PCR and sequencing biases. TCRdb used MiXCR to reprocess the PCR reads, holding one entry per CDR3 protein. The repertoire holds about 500,000 distinct CDR3 sequences, approximately 45% seen once, with about 12% in the top ten. Overall study results and limits: Higher frequency in patients than in controls was seen for a handful of TRBV segments, with TRBV5-6, TRBV5-1 and TRBV20-1 among them.

Sequencing input: blood. These receptors all come from a girl aged 10 to 17 with multiple sclerosis.

The chain links TRBV27 to TRBJ2-4, with a weak D call TRBD2 (6 bases). The J call may not be correct, given that the DNA end is closer to TRBJ2-7. The germline V gene encodes CDR1 MNHEY and CDR2 SMNVEV (reference sequence). The CDR3 is 16 residues long. CDR3 in amino acids: CASSSIGGGAAYEQYF. The DNA of the CDR3 is TGTGCCAGCAGTTCCATCGGTGGCGGGGCAGCCTACGAGCAGTACTTC.

This clonotype was detected a few times. This rearrangement joins TRBV20-1 to TRBJ2-1; a possible D gene is TRBD1 (5 bases). V was shortened by 0 bases and J by 0 bases, with 15 bases between the two germline ends. CDR3 length: 17 amino acids. The V gene's germline CDR1 is DFQATT and CDR2 SNEGSKA (reference sequence). The CDR3 protein is CSARDSGYESSYNEQFF. The CDR3 DNA follows: TGCAGTGCTAGAGATTCAGGGTATGAGAGCTCCTACAATGAGCAGTTCTTC.

This chain joins TRBV7-2 and TRBJ2-6, with 11 positions matching TRBD1. This CDR3 has 19 residues. V lost 4 bases and J lost 1; bases outside the gene matches: 9. The germline V gene encodes CDR1 SGHTA and CDR2 FQGNSA. The chain's CDR3 is CASSSLRTGGISGANVLTF. CDR3 bases: TGTGCCAGCAGCTCTCTCAGGACAGGGGGCATTTCTGGGGCCAACGTCCTGACTTTC.

The chain couples TRBV12-3 or TRBV12-4 to TRBJ1-2; 8 bases align to TRBD1. Trimming took 2 bases from V and 2 from J; bases not matched to a gene: 1. This CDR3 is built from 14 residues. The CDR3 coding sequence is TGTGCCAGCAGTTTACAGGGGGCAAACTATGGCTACACCTTC. The encoded protein is CASSLQGANYGYTF.

The V and J genes are TRBV20-1 and TRBJ2-7; 11 positions match TRBD2. The CDR3 spans 14 residues. Germline assignment: CDR1 DFQATT and CDR2 SNEGSKA (reference sequence). V lost 5 bases, J lost 2 bases, and 5 bases stayed unmatched. As DNA, the CDR3 is TGCAGTGCTTCCCCGGGACTAGCGGCCTACGAGCAGTACTTC. Translating gives CSASPGLAAYEQYF.

The CDR3 DNA sequence: TGTGCCAGCAGCCTCCCGGACAGGGGGAATTATGGCTACACCTTC. Amino acid sequence: CASSLPDRGNYGYTF. This chain uses TRBV7-2 with TRBJ1-2; 10 bases align to TRBD1. This CDR3 region has 15 residues. Germline-derived CDR1 and CDR2 are SGHTA and FQGNSA. J lost 5 bases, V lost 5 bases, and 8 bases had no gene match.

The chain links TRBV21-1 to TRBJ2-1; the table gives TRBD1 as D, unverified against the DNA. TRBV21-1 is a documented pseudogene. The CDR3 runs 11 residues. CDR3 amino acids: CARGGSNEQFF. The CDR3 nucleotides are TGTGCCAGGGGGGGTTCCAATGAGCAGTTCTTC.

CDR3 DNA: TGTGCCAGTGCAGGGGATAAGGCTGAAGCTTTCTTT. The encoded protein is CASAGDKAEAFF. The rearrangement uses TRBV2 and TRBJ1-1; D may be TRBD1 (6 bases). The CDR3 spans 12 residues. V was cut by 9 bases and J by 6 bases, with 14 bases left in between. The germline V gene has CDR1 SNHLY and CDR2 FYNNEI.

The chain couples TRBV28 to TRBJ2-7, with 7 bases matching TRBD1. The CDR3 has 14 amino acids. With V trimmed by 6 bases and J by 0 bases, 5 bases remained unmatched. Germline CDR1 MDHEN, CDR2 SYDVKM. As DNA, the CDR3 is TGTGCCAGCAGGAGGACAGGCAACTCCTACGAGCAGTACTTC. Encoded protein: CASRRTGNSYEQYF.

The genes are TRBV24-1 and TRBJ2-7; the D is unclear. V lost 2 bases and J 2 bases, leaving 9 bases between the germline ends. Germline V gives CDR1 KGHDR, CDR2 SFDVKD. The CDR3 length is 14 residues. The CDR3 here is CATSDSDGTYEQYF. CDR3 sequence (DNA): TGTGCCACCAGTGATTCAGACGGAACCTACGAGCAGTACTTC.

The gene calls are TRBV7-9 and TRBJ2-6, with D possibly being TRBD2 (6 bases). The CDR3 consists of 15 residues. Looked up from germline, CDR1 is SEHNR and CDR2 is FQNEAQ (reference sequence). Trimming took off 5 bases at V and 1 base at J, with 9 bases between the two ends. CDR3 bases: TGTGCCAGCAGCATCGGGACTTCTGGGGCCAACGTCCTGACTTTC. This gives the protein CASSIGTSGANVLTF. Supplemented by reference TRBV7-9 and TRBJ2-6, the full variable domain reads DTGVSQNPRHKITKRGQNVTFRCDPISEHNRLYWYRQTLGQGPEFLTYFQNEAQLEKSRLLSDRFSAERPKGSFSTLEIQRTEQGDSAMYLCASSIGTSGANVLTFGAGSRLTVL.

This chain connects TRBV6-5 to TRBJ2-1; D not certain. Germline V gene lookup returns CDR1 MNHEY and CDR2 SVGAGI. The V gene lost 9 bases and the J gene lost 9 bases, with 6 bases spanning the gap. The CDR3 runs to 9 residues. The CDR3 coding sequence is TGTGCCAGGGGTGGTGAGCAGTTCTTC. Its protein is CARGGEQFF.

This clonotype was recorded a few times. The rearrangement uses TRBV20-1 and TRBJ2-3, with 7 bases identical to TRBD2. The CDR3 is 14 residues long. From germline, CDR1 is DFQATT and CDR2 SNEGSKA (reference sequence). Trimming removed 4 bases from V and 5 bases from J; junction bases left unmatched: 9. In DNA form, the CDR3 reads TGCAGTGCTAATCCCCTAGCGGCAATAGATACGCAGTATTTT. It yields the protein CSANPLAAIDTQYF.

This chain connects TRBV20-1 to TRBJ2-1, with 8 bases identical to TRBD2. The CDR3 is made up of 15 amino acids. Germline trimming cut 6 bases from V and 6 bases from J; bases unmatched to any gene: 13. Per germline, CDR1 DFQATT and CDR2 SNEGSKA (reference sequence). CDR3 bases: TGCAGTGCACACATTCCGGGACTAGTCGTCAATGAGCAGTTCTTC. Its protein is CSAHIPGLVVNEQFF.

The V call is TRBV20-1, the J call TRBJ2-3, with 10 bases aligning to TRBD2. The CDR3 extends over 14 amino acids. The junction had 2 bases not matched to a gene; V was cut back by 3 bases and J by 2 bases. The germline V gene has CDR1 DFQATT and CDR2 SNEGSKA (reference sequence). For the CDR3, the DNA is TGCAGTGCTAGGCTAGCGGGGGTCACAGATACGCAGTATTTT. This encodes CSARLAGVTDTQYF.

The rearrangement links TRBV28 to TRBJ1-1, with TRBD1 as a possible D gene (5 bases). V was shortened by 6 bases and J by 3 bases, with 17 bases between the two germline ends. There are 15 residues in the CDR3. In germline, CDR1 is MDHEN, CDR2 SYDVKM. DNA of the CDR3: TGTGCCAGCAGCCCCAGGGTCTTAGGGGACACTGAAGCTTTCTTT. Translating it yields CASSPRVLGDTEAFF.

The gene calls are TRBV20-1 and TRBJ2-1; D remains ambiguous. V was pared by 0 bases and J by 3 bases, with 15 bases between. The CDR3 totals 16 residues. Germline V gene sequence: CDR1 DFQATT, CDR2 SNEGSKA (reference sequence). The CDR3 is CSARDQEGLDYNEQFF. The CDR3 nucleotides are TGCAGTGCTAGAGATCAGGAAGGGCTAGACTACAATGAGCAGTTCTTC.

There are many counts of this clonotype. The chain is built from TRBV5-5 and TRBJ1-1, with 9 bases that match TRBD1. Unmatched junction bases numbered 6, after V lost 4 bases and J lost 5 bases. Germline CDR1 and CDR2: SGHKS and YYEKEE (reference sequence). CDR3 length: 14 residues. DNA of the CDR3: TGTGCCAGCAGCATGGGACAGGGCCCAACTGAAGCTTTCTTT. Residues: CASSMGQGPTEAFF.

This clonotype came up a few times. The J gene is TRBJ1-5, the V gene TRBV28, with TRBD1 as a possible D gene (6 bases). The germline CDR1 and CDR2 sequences are MDHEN and SYDVKM. CDR3 length: 13 residues. Trimming cost V 6 bases and J 4 bases, with 10 bases left between them. CDR3 loop: CASRGGLNQPQHF. The DNA of the CDR3 is TGTGCCAGCAGGGGGGGGCTGAATCAGCCCCAGCATTTT.

The DNA of the CDR3 is TGCAGCGTCTCTGGTGGTAGCGGTAGCTCCTACAATGAGCAGTTCTTC. This encodes CSVSGGSGSSYNEQFF. This chain connects TRBV29-1 to TRBJ2-1; possibly TRBD2 for D (6 bases). V gave up 6 bases and J gave up 0 bases, with 18 bases separating them. CDR3 length: 16 amino acids. From germline, CDR1 is SQVTM and CDR2 ANQGSEA.

This clonotype has more than one count but fewer than ten. This rearrangement joins TRBV7-2 to TRBJ2-7; weak D call: TRBD2 (5 bases). Per germline, CDR1 SGHTA and CDR2 FQGNSA. The CDR3 loop spans 12 amino acids. V gave up 10 bases and J gave up 2 bases, with 12 bases separating them. The CDR3 reads CATASGAYEQYF. The CDR3 nucleotides read TGTGCCACCGCATCCGGGGCCTACGAGCAGTACTTC.

The CDR3 reads CATSRDRGLYNEQFF. Here the CDR3 DNA reads TGTGCCACCAGCAGAGATCGGGGCCTCTACAATGAGCAGTTCTTC. The chain combines TRBV15 with TRBJ2-1; the D gene could be TRBD1 or TRBD2 (5 bases each). Germline CDR1 LNHNV, CDR2 YYDKDF (reference sequence). The CDR3 runs 15 residues. Between the trimmed V and J ends, which lost 0 bases and 3 bases, there was a span of 9 bases.

This clonotype appeared once. The germline gene is not matched at one end of the junction; a read error may be the cause. The chain uses TRBV11-2 and TRBJ2-5; the match to TRBD2 covers 8 bases. Germline V gene sequence: CDR1 SGHAT, CDR2 FQNNGV. This CDR3 comprises 16 residues. The CDR3 is CASSLVTGGPEETQYF. The CDR3 DNA follows: TGTGCCAGCAGCTTAGTTACGGGAGGGCCGGAGGAGACTCAGTACTTC.

This clonotype was recorded a few times. CDR3 amino acids: CASSLSTGEQPQHF. The CDR3, as DNA: TGTGCCAGCAGCTTATCTACAGGGGAACAGCCCCAGCATTTT. The rearrangement joins TRBV7-9 to TRBJ1-5; 7 bases align to TRBD1. The V gene's germline CDR1 is SEHNR and CDR2 FQNEAQ (reference sequence). Trimming removed 2 bases from V and 7 bases from J; junction bases left unmatched: 5. The CDR3 extends over 14 amino acids. The whole variable domain, filled in from reference TRBV7-9 and TRBJ1-5, reads DTGVSQNPRHKITKRGQNVTFRCDPISEHNRLYWYRQTLGQGPEFLTYFQNEAQLEKSRLLSDRFSAERPKGSFSTLEIQRTEQGDSAMYLCASSLSTGEQPQHFGDGTRLSIL.

This clonotype has at least ten counts. The gene calls are TRBV7-2 and TRBJ1-2; the D gene is possibly TRBD1 (6 bases). The CDR3 length is 13 residues. Germline assignment: CDR1 SGHTA and CDR2 FQGNSA. The V gene lost 5 bases and the J gene lost 2 bases, with 9 bases spanning the gap. CDR3 in DNA: TGTGCCAGCAGCCCGGACAGCAACTATGGCTACACCTTC. This sequence encodes CASSPDSNYGYTF.

The chain joins TRBV9 to TRBJ1-5, with D unclear. V was pared by 4 bases and J by 5 bases, with 13 bases between. This CDR3 has 14 amino acids. Germline loops: CDR1 SGDLS, CDR2 YYNGEE. The CDR3 reads CASSKTELDQPQHF. The CDR3, as DNA: TGTGCCAGCAGCAAAACAGAGTTGGATCAGCCCCAGCATTTT.

This clonotype was observed a handful of times. The gene calls are TRBV29-1 and TRBJ1-2; the D gene is possibly TRBD1 (6 bases). Trimming took off 3 bases at V and 4 bases at J, with 9 bases between the two ends. The CDR3 is made up of 12 amino acids. CDR1 is SQVTM, CDR2 ANQGSEA, per germline. The CDR3 region has the DNA TGCAGCGTTGATGGGACATCCTATGGCTACACCTTC. Protein product: CSVDGTSYGYTF.

The V gene is TRBV4-2, the J gene TRBJ2-7; 11 bases are shared with TRBD2. The ends lost 0 bases at V and 2 bases at J; junction bases unmatched: 15. The CDR3 extends over 20 amino acids. Germline CDR1 reads LGHNA; CDR2 reads YNFKEQ. For the CDR3, the DNA is TGTGCCAGCAGCCAAGAAACACCTATTGGGACTAGCGGTAGCACCTACGAGCAGTACTTC. It translates to CASSQETPIGTSGSTYEQYF.

As regards this clonotype: This CDR3 is missing its conserved last phenylalanine or tryptophan, likely due to a read error. The chain links TRBV15 to TRBJ2-3; 10 bases fit TRBD2. The CDR3 loop spans 18 amino acids. J lost 1 base, V lost 6 bases, and 13 bases had no gene match. The germline V gene has CDR1 LNHNV and CDR2 YYDKDF (reference sequence). CDR3 bases: TGTGCCACCAGACAGGGTCGGCTAGCGGGGGTTGGCACAGATACGCAGTATCTT. Translating it yields CATRQGRLAGVGTDTQYL.

This clonotype was seen many times. The CDR3 protein is CASSWTSGSQETQYF. The CDR3 nucleotides are TGCGCCAGCAGCTGGACTAGCGGCTCCCAAGAGACCCAGTACTTC. The chain has TRBV5-1 and TRBJ2-5, with 10 bases that match TRBD2. The trim removed 3 bases at V and 1 base at J, leaving 3 bases unmatched. Looked up from germline, CDR1 is SGHRS and CDR2 is YFSETQ. This CDR3 is 15 amino acids long.